Shown below are 11 T cell receptor beta chains from a single sample sequenced in a study of blood T cell repertoires in COVID-19. TCRdb's copy holds only in-frame clones and misses some; the assay was immunoSEQ multiplex PCR. The data hold about 150,000 clones, with about 88% observed a single time. The sequenced sample consisted of peripheral blood. The receptors originated from a woman in her 70s with acute or convalescent COVID-19.

V gene TRBV11-2 combines with J gene TRBJ2-1; TRBD2 agrees at 11 bases. The V gene end was trimmed by 8 bases and the J gene end by 6 bases; junction bases not matched to a gene: 6. This CDR3 has 14 amino acids. Germline V gene sequence: CDR1 SGHAT, CDR2 FQNNGV. The CDR3 nucleotides read TGTGCCAGCGTAGGACTAGCGGGTTCCAATGAGCAGTTCTTC. Amino acids: CASVGLAGSNEQFF.

This clone has a single count. This chain uses TRBV7-9 with TRBJ1-1; D is perhaps TRBD1 (6 bases). V lost 4 bases to trimming and J lost 4 bases, with 13 bases between them. Germline V lookup: CDR1 SEHNR, CDR2 FQNEAQ (reference sequence). This CDR3 is 14 amino acids long. This chain's CDR3 is CASSSHTGSTEAFF. The CDR3 bases are TGTGCCAGCAGCTCACACACAGGGAGCACTGAAGCTTTCTTT.

This clone was seen a few times. The genes are TRBV6-6 and TRBJ1-3; 8 nucleotides agree with TRBD1. The CDR3 has 16 residues. V lost 5 bases and J lost 0; bases outside the gene matches: 6. In germline, CDR1 is MNHNY, CDR2 SVGAGI (reference sequence). The CDR3: CASSKGQGSSGNTIYF. The CDR3, as DNA: TGTGCCAGCAGTAAAGGACAGGGAAGCTCTGGAAACACCATATATTTT.

The chain uses TRBV19 and TRBJ2-5; D not certain. Germline V gives CDR1 LNHDA, CDR2 SQIVND (reference sequence). The CDR3 extends over 14 amino acids. The V and J ends lost 3 bases and 3 bases respectively, with 11 bases between them. CDR3 in amino acids: CASSMYVGEETQYF. In DNA, the CDR3 is TGTGCCAGTAGTATGTACGTAGGAGAAGAGACCCAGTACTTC.

The gene calls are TRBV15 and TRBJ1-2; D is unresolved. Germline values: CDR1 LNHNV, CDR2 YYDKDF (reference sequence). CDR3 length equals 14 residues. V lost 0 bases and J lost 4, with 9 bases in between. The CDR3 region has the DNA TGTGCCACCAGCAGAGATCCCGGACTCTATGGCTACACCTTC. Its protein is CATSRDPGLYGYTF.

The chain carries TRBV19 and TRBJ2-7; TRBD1 aligns across 9 bases. There are 14 residues in the CDR3. Germline values: CDR1 LNHDA, CDR2 SQIVND (reference sequence). V dropped 8 bases and J dropped 5; count of bases not matched to a gene: 10. The CDR3 DNA sequence: TGTGCCAGTCAGGCGGGACAGGGTTCCCACGAGCAGTACTTC. As protein: CASQAGQGSHEQYF.

The gene calls are TRBV7-9 and TRBJ2-2; 12 nucleotides align to TRBD1. The CDR3 covers 19 residues. V shed 7 bases, J shed 2 bases, and the junction held 14 bases outside the gene matches. The germline CDR1 and CDR2 sequences are SEHNR and FQNEAQ (reference sequence). The CDR3 coding sequence is TGTGCCAGCACCCCGAACAGGGACAGGGGGCTTAAAAACACCGGGGAGCTGTTTTTT. Its translation: CASTPNRDRGLKNTGELFF.

This clone was seen a single time. The V and J genes are TRBV30 and TRBJ1-1; D is undetermined. The V gene's germline CDR1 is GTSNPN and CDR2 SVGIG (reference sequence). The CDR3 is 13 amino acids. V dropped 0 bases and J dropped 4 bases, with 9 bases sitting between them. This CDR3 is CAWSVLESTEAFF. CDR3 DNA sequence: TGTGCCTGGAGTGTACTAGAAAGCACTGAAGCTTTCTTT.

The sample holds a few counts of this clone. The V call is TRBV7-9, the J call TRBJ2-7; 7 nucleotides line up with TRBD1. Germline CDR1 is SEHNR and CDR2 is FQNEAQ (reference sequence). The length of the CDR3 is 14 residues. V shed 5 bases, J shed 3 bases, and the junction held 7 bases outside the gene matches. The CDR3 is CASSLMTGSYEQYF. CDR3 nucleotide sequence: TGTGCCAGCAGCCTAATGACAGGGAGCTACGAGCAGTACTTC.

The V call is TRBV7-9, the J call TRBJ1-1; 8 positions agree with TRBD1. The CDR3 is made up of 11 amino acids. J lost 11 bases, V lost 3 bases, and 2 bases had no gene match. Germline V lookup: CDR1 SEHNR, CDR2 FQNEAQ (reference sequence). The CDR3 coding sequence is TGTGCCAGCAGCTTGGACAGGGACGCTTTCTTT. This codes for CASSLDRDAFF. The whole variable domain, filled in from reference TRBV7-9 and TRBJ1-1, reads DTGVSQNPRHKITKRGQNVTFRCDPISEHNRLYWYRQTLGQGPEFLTYFQNEAQLEKSRLLSDRFSAERPKGSFSTLEIQRTEQGDSAMYLCASSLDRDAFFGQGTRLTVV.

V is TRBV28 and J is TRBJ1-1, with TRBD1 matching 9 bases. Germline CDR1 is MDHEN and CDR2 is SYDVKM. The length of the CDR3 is 14 residues. V was pared by 6 bases and J by 4 bases, with 6 bases of the junction left unmatched. CDR3 loop: CASRPTGGGTEAFF. CDR3 nucleotide sequence: TGTGCCAGCAGACCTACAGGGGGCGGCACTGAAGCTTTCTTT.